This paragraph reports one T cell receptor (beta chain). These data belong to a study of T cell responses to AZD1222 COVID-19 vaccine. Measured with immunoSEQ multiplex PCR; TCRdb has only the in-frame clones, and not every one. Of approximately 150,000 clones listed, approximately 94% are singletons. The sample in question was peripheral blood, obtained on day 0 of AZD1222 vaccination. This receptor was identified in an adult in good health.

The CDR3 is CASSESSESTGELFF. In DNA form, the CDR3 reads TGTGCCAGCAGTGAATCTAGCGAGAGCACCGGGGAGCTGTTTTTT. The V call is TRBV25-1, the J call TRBJ2-2, with a possible D match to TRBD2 (6 bases). The V and J ends lost 1 base and 4 bases respectively, with 10 bases between them. Germline V gives CDR1 MGHDK, CDR2 SYGVNS. The CDR3 is made up of 15 amino acids.